The entry below gives a single T cell receptor (beta chain) sequence along with its context. The PCR ran on 60 Vbeta and 13 Jbeta primers. Clones were read by immunoSEQ multiplex PCR, and TCRdb kept only the in-frame ones, dropping some. The sample has some 140,000 clones; 75% are singletons. The CDR3 has 14 amino acids. J gave up 5 bases and V 7 bases, and 9 bases lay outside the gene matches. The germline V gene has CDR1 MNHEY and CDR2 SMNVEV (reference sequence). The data stem from a study of cytomegalovirus exposure and HLA in healthy donors. V and J are TRBV27 and TRBJ1-1; TRBD1 matches at 8 bases. This clonotype was sampled from a man under 40 in good health and CMV-seronegative. The specimen sequenced was PBMCs. CDR3 sequence reads: CASILSGGRTEAFF. The CDR3 DNA reads TGTGCCAGCATCTTATCAGGGGGCCGGACTGAAGCTTTCTTT.